These 27 T cell receptor beta chains originate from one sample sequenced in a study of control samples from healthy donors and cancer patients. The protocol was immunoSEQ multiplex PCR, while the TCRdb copy is restricted to in-frame clones and leaves out a portion. The sample holds about 49,000 clones, approximately 92% seen once. The source material was PBMCs. Receptors were obtained from a man under 40 with colorectal cancer.

V and J are TRBV7-9 and TRBJ1-3, with D possibly being TRBD1 (6 bases). The CDR3 has 13 amino acids. The germline CDR1 and CDR2 sequences are SEHNR and FQNEAQ (reference sequence). In DNA form, the CDR3 reads TGTGCAAGGGGGGCAGCCTCTGGAAACACCATATATTTT. Amino acid sequence: CARGAASGNTIYF.

The chain carries TRBV30 and TRBJ2-7; D ambiguous. The V end was cut by 0 bases, the J end by 5 bases, with 8 bases between. CDR1 and CDR2 from the germline V gene are GTSNPN and SVGIG (reference sequence). The CDR3 covers 12 residues. The DNA for the CDR3 is TGTGCCTGGAGTGTATCGGGTAACGAGCAGTACGTC. This translates into CAWSVSGNEQYV.

The chain is built from TRBV7-2 and TRBJ1-5, with D possibly TRBD1 on 5 matching bases. The CDR3 spans 15 residues. V lost 5 bases to trimming and J lost 3 bases, with 14 bases between them. Germline V gene data show CDR1 as SGHTA and CDR2 as FQGNSA. CDR3 sequence reads: CASSLTSGFNQPQHF. The CDR3 region has the DNA TGTGCCAGCAGCCTGACTTCAGGGTTCAATCAGCCCCAGCATTTT.

For the CDR3, the DNA is TGTGCCAGCCAAGGCCCGACCTTCAAACTGGGCTACACCTTC. Translating it yields CASQGPTFKLGYTF. V gene TRBV5-5 combines with J gene TRBJ1-2; unclear D gene. The CDR3 is 14 amino acids. Germline V gene lookup returns CDR1 SGHKS and CDR2 YYEKEE (reference sequence). V lost 7 bases, J lost 8 bases, and 21 bases lay in between.

The V call is TRBV11-2, the J call TRBJ2-1; 10 nucleotides align to TRBD2. Germline V gives CDR1 SGHAT, CDR2 FQNNGV. The CDR3 runs to 16 residues. V dropped 0 bases and J dropped 2; count of bases not matched to a gene: 1. CDR3: CASSLDSGGAYNEQFF. CDR3 nucleotides: TGTGCCAGCAGCTTAGACAGCGGGGGGGCCTACAATGAGCAGTTCTTC.

This clone was seen a few times. V gene TRBV24-1 combines with J gene TRBJ1-1, with D possibly being TRBD1 (5 bases). The germline V gene encodes CDR1 KGHDR and CDR2 SFDVKD. This CDR3 contains 12 residues. Trimming took 9 bases from V and 2 from J, leaving 9 bases between them. This chain's CDR3 is CATQGDNTEAFF. CDR3 DNA: TGTGCCACCCAAGGGGATAACACTGAAGCTTTCTTT.

This clone was recorded only once. J is TRBJ1-5 and V is TRBV19; tentative D call: TRBD1 (5 bases). Germline V lookup: CDR1 LNHDA, CDR2 SQIVND (reference sequence). The CDR3 covers 18 residues. V shed 4 bases and J shed 2 bases, with 21 bases lying between them. CDR3 coding DNA: TGTGCCAGTAGTACTATCAGAGGGGAGGTTACGGGCAATCAGCCCCAGCATTTT. Protein product: CASSTIRGEVTGNQPQHF.

The chain couples TRBV29-1 to TRBJ1-4; D might be TRBD1 (5 bases). V was pared by 2 bases and J by 8 bases, with 15 bases between. Germline V gene lookup returns CDR1 SQVTM and CDR2 ANQGSEA. This CDR3 contains 14 residues. CDR3 nucleotides: TGCAGCGTTGAATTGGGGGATGGCGACGAAAAACTGTTTTTT. Residues: CSVELGDGDEKLFF.

V is TRBV6-6 and J is TRBJ2-7, with 8 positions matching TRBD2. V was clipped by 0 bases and J by 6 bases; unmatched bases: 4. The CDR3 sequence is 14 residues long. Looked up from germline, CDR1 is MNHNY and CDR2 is SVGAGI (reference sequence). CDR3 coding DNA: TGTGCCAGCAGTTACTCGACTAGCGACGGCGAGCAGTACTTC. Translation gives CASSYSTSDGEQYF.

This chain joins TRBV6-1 and TRBJ1-2, with 11 bases fitting TRBD1. Germline V gives CDR1 MNHNS, CDR2 SASEGT. V was clipped by 2 bases and J by 5 bases; unmatched bases: 4. The CDR3 has 15 amino acids. This CDR3 reads CASSEKDRGLYGYTF. CDR3 DNA: TGTGCCAGCAGTGAAAAGGACAGGGGGCTTTATGGCTACACCTTC.

The chain recombines TRBV6-1 with TRBJ2-3; perhaps TRBD1 as D (6 bases). CDR1 MNHNS and CDR2 SASEGT come from the germline V gene. Trimming shortened V by 2 bases and J by 3 bases, and 12 bases separated the two germline ends. CDR3 length equals 15 residues. Here the CDR3 reads CASSELLQGTDTQYF. CDR3 nucleotides: TGTGCCAGCAGTGAATTATTGCAGGGGACAGATACGCAGTATTTT.

This sequence joins TRBV11-2 and TRBJ2-2; D gene uncertain. V was trimmed by 3 bases and J by 3 bases, leaving 8 bases between them. This CDR3 region has 14 residues. Germline V gene data show CDR1 as SGHAT and CDR2 as FQNNGV. CDR3 sequence reads: CASSFLLDTGELFF. In DNA form, the CDR3 reads TGTGCCAGCAGCTTTTTGTTAGACACCGGGGAGCTGTTTTTT. The whole variable domain, remainder taken from reference TRBV11-2 and TRBJ2-2, is EAGVAQSPRYKIIEKRQSVAFWCNPISGHATLYWYQQILGQGPKLLIQFQNNGVVDDSQLPKDRFSAERLKGVDSTLKIQPAKLEDSAVYLCASSFLLDTGELFFGEGSRLTVL.

The rearrangement uses TRBV6-6 and TRBJ1-2, with a tentative D call TRBD1 (6 bases). V lost 0 bases to trimming and J lost 4 bases, with 15 bases between them. CDR3 length: 16 amino acids. Per germline, CDR1 MNHNY and CDR2 SVGAGI (reference sequence). The DNA of the CDR3 is TGTGCCAGCAGTTACTCGAGGGACACCTCGCGCTATGGCTACACCTTC. Amino acids: CASSYSRDTSRYGYTF.

The chain couples TRBV4-2 to TRBJ1-2; no definite D call. Germline CDR1 reads LGHNA; CDR2 reads YNFKEQ. V dropped 0 bases and J dropped 0 bases, with 8 bases sitting between them. This CDR3 has 15 amino acids. In nucleotides, the CDR3 is TGTGCCAGCAGCCAAGATACCCCAGCTAACTATGGCTACACCTTC. Translation gives CASSQDTPANYGYTF.

The J gene is TRBJ1-1, the V gene TRBV30, with D tentatively TRBD1 (5 bases). There are 13 residues in the CDR3. Germline CDR1 reads GTSNPN; CDR2 reads SVGIG (reference sequence). The V end was cut by 0 bases, the J end by 5 bases, with 10 bases between. The CDR3 here is CAWSVVRTTEAFF. The CDR3 DNA reads as TGTGCCTGGAGTGTAGTACGGACAACTGAAGCTTTCTTT.

This chain links TRBV27 with TRBJ2-3; possible D gene TRBD1, 5 bases. The CDR3 is 14 amino acids. Germline CDR1 and CDR2: MNHEY and SMNVEV (reference sequence). The V and J ends lost 4 bases and 3 bases respectively, with 11 bases between them. DNA of the CDR3: TGTGCCAGCAGTTCAAATGACAGAACAGATACGCAGTATTTT. Protein: CASSSNDRTDTQYF.

This clone was recorded only once. The V call is TRBV7-2, the J call TRBJ2-3, with 8 bases fitting TRBD2. Germline lookup yields CDR1 SGHTA and CDR2 FQGNSA. There are 17 residues in the CDR3. The J segment lost 2 bases and the V segment lost 5 bases, leaving 12 bases of the junction unmatched. The CDR3 sequence is CASSQMDGGVFTDTQYF. The CDR3 DNA follows: TGTGCCAGCAGCCAGATGGACGGGGGGGTATTCACAGATACGCAGTATTTT.

The CDR3 DNA reads as TGTGCCTGGAGTGTGCGGTTGGGGCAGCCCCAGCATTTT. This gives the protein CAWSVRLGQPQHF. V and J are TRBV30 and TRBJ1-5, with D hard to call. The germline V and J ends were trimmed by 0 bases and 7 bases, with 10 bases remaining between them. The CDR3 has 13 residues. Germline V gene lookup returns CDR1 GTSNPN and CDR2 SVGIG (reference sequence). The full variable domain, its missing parts supplied by reference TRBV30 and TRBJ1-5, is SQTIHQWPATLVQPVGSPLSLECTVEGTSNPNLYWYRQAAGRGLQLLFYSVGIGQISSEVPQNLSASRPQDRQFILSSKKLLLSDSGFYLCAWSVRLGQPQHFGDGTRLSIL.

The rearrangement uses TRBV6-2 or TRBV6-3 and TRBJ1-5; 7 nucleotides align to TRBD1. With V trimmed by 0 bases and J by 2 bases, 1 base remained unmatched. The CDR3 sequence is 15 residues long. Germline CDR1 is MNHEY and CDR2 is SVGEGT. CDR3 nucleotide sequence: TGTGCCAGCAGTTACTCCGGGACAGGCAATCAGCCCCAGCATTTT. It translates to CASSYSGTGNQPQHF.

The chain has TRBV5-8 and TRBJ2-1; TRBD1 aligns across 8 bases. This CDR3 comprises 18 residues. Per germline, CDR1 SGHTS and CDR2 YDEGEE. The V and J ends lost 3 bases and 6 bases, in that order; junction bases with no gene match: 17. The DNA for the CDR3 is TGTGCCAGCAGCTGGAAAGACGCGGACAGGGAATGGGTCAATGAGCAGTTCTTC. Amino acids: CASSWKDADREWVNEQFF.

This rearrangement joins TRBV7-2 to TRBJ2-2; 12 bases line up with TRBD2. With 1 base clipped from V and 6 bases from J, the junction kept 6 bases outside the gene matches. The CDR3 runs 17 residues. CDR1 and CDR2 (germline): SGHTA, FQGNSA. CDR3 sequence: CASSLVGGLAGSGELFF. The CDR3 DNA reads as TGTGCCAGCAGCTTAGTGGGGGGACTAGCGGGTTCCGGGGAGCTGTTTTTT. Combining the CDR3 with reference TRBV7-2 and TRBJ2-2 gives the whole variable domain GAGVSQSPSNKVTEKGKDVELRCDPISGHTALYWYRQSLGQGLEFLIYFQGNSAPDKSGLPSDRFSAERTGGSVSTLTIQRTQQEDSAVYLCASSLVGGLAGSGELFFGEGSRLTVL.

The chain carries TRBV5-1 and TRBJ2-2; 7 nucleotides match TRBD1. Germline CDR1 reads SGHRS; CDR2 reads YFSETQ. The CDR3 sequence is 15 residues long. With 1 base clipped from V and 8 bases from J, the junction kept 8 bases outside the gene matches. The CDR3 loop reads CASSLLGQENGELFF. CDR3 coding DNA: TGCGCCAGCAGCTTGCTAGGACAGGAGAATGGGGAGCTGTTTTTT.

This chain links TRBV5-1 with TRBJ2-7, with 9 nucleotides matching TRBD2. CDR3 length: 16 residues. Germline V gene sequence: CDR1 SGHRS, CDR2 YFSETQ. V lost 4 bases and J lost 3; bases outside the gene matches: 11. The CDR3 nucleotides read TGCGCCAGCAGCCAAACTTATAGCGGGGGAGGCTACGAGCAGTACTTC. It codes for CASSQTYSGGGYEQYF.

The chain couples TRBV5-5 to TRBJ1-4; weak D call: TRBD1 (6 bases). V was shortened by 4 bases and J by 8 bases, with 15 bases between the two germline ends. In germline, CDR1 is SGHKS, CDR2 YYEKEE (reference sequence). The CDR3 has 14 amino acids. This CDR3 reads CASSQQQGLEKLFF. The CDR3 nucleotides are TGTGCCAGCAGCCAACAACAGGGATTGGAAAAACTGTTTTTT.

The chain has TRBV4-2 and TRBJ2-4, with D perhaps TRBD1 or TRBD2 (5 bases each). V was shortened by 3 bases and J by 6 bases, with 9 bases between the two germline ends. In germline, CDR1 is LGHNA, CDR2 YNFKEQ. The CDR3 spans 13 residues. This chain's CDR3 is CASSHRDGNIQYF. The CDR3 DNA reads TGTGCCAGCAGCCATAGGGACGGAAACATTCAGTACTTC.

As concerns this clone: Relative to the germline gene, one junction end is altered; a read error may explain this. V and J are TRBV7-7 and TRBJ2-3; D is unclear. Germline V lookup: CDR1 SSHAT, CDR2 FNYEAQ (reference sequence). The CDR3 spans 15 residues. CDR3 in DNA: TGTGCTAGCAGCTTAGGTAGCTCCCTCACAGATACGCAGTATTTT. Protein sequence: CASSLGSSLTDTQYF.

In this sample, this clone turned up a few times. The chain recombines TRBV2 with TRBJ1-5, with a weak D call TRBD1 (6 bases). Trimming took off 6 bases at V and 6 bases at J, with 12 bases between the two ends. This CDR3 spans 13 amino acids. From germline, CDR1 is SNHLY and CDR2 FYNNEI. CDR3 DNA sequence: TGTGCCAGCAGAAGGGGGTCTGGTCAGCCCCAGCATTTT. Protein sequence: CASRRGSGQPQHF.